This T cell receptor beta chain is from a study of T cell repertoires in cytomegalovirus infection (dated by TCRdb to 2018 to 2020). For the study in its entirety: Recently identified HLA-C-restricted CMV epitopes, whose presentation resists viral immunomodulation, were targeted by peptide stimulations together with well-studied HLA-B-restricted epitopes. Donor HLA type was relevant to the analysis, as public TCR beta signatures indicated carriage of CMV infection together with the matching HLA type. Results the study describes overall, beyond this receptor: In both this cohort and an independent cohort of 352 donors, the cumulative frequency of public TCR beta family members distinguished carriers of CMV infection plus the relevant HLA type. The ex vivo response was dominated by HLA-C-restricted CMV-specific TCR beta clonotypes, which also provided the single most frequent clonotype in two of eight donors.

Sequencing used an Illumina HiSeq 1500. Using fastp at Q25 and MiXCR, TCRdb reprocessed the public reads and kept productive beta chains. Every entry covers one CDR3 protein and lists the most common genes and DNA from its rows. The sample records more than 300,000 distinct CDR3 sequences, around a third of which are singletons. Roughly 13% of the sample goes to the ten largest clones. Details on this clonotype: It lacks a known antigen. No base quality values were provided; no much bigger clone lies one nucleotide off.

Interpreted using the paper, the treatment or condition label stands for: in vitro stimulation with specific CMV peptide epitopes to enrich CMV-specific T cells. CDR1 is given as KGHDR and CDR2 as SFDVKD, both from the germline V gene. Including the terminal cysteine and phenylalanine, the CDR3 comprises 15 residues. This entry keeps only the CDR3 DNA: 45 bases, framed from base 1. The junction carries 11 bases between V and J, which are trimmed by 2 bases and 2 bases respectively. In this chain, TRBV24-1 is recombined with TRBJ1-2; a tentative D match to TRBD1 spans 5 bases. Sample: cultured PBMCs, taken from culture after CMV antigen stimulation. The receptor was isolated from a human donor in good health (CMV status not recorded). Some clones in this sample may be carry-over from other donors' samples. This receptor carries the CDR3 CATSDWRGTNYGYTF. The DNA sequence reads TGTGCCACCAGTGATTGGCGGGGGACCAACTATGGCTACACCTTC.